A single sample gave rise to the 10 T cell receptor beta chains below, sequenced in a study of untreated major depressive disorder. Study-level results: CD4+ T cells from depressed patients used TRBV05-01 (Vbeta 5.1) more often than controls.

Which antigens these TCRs recognize remains unknown. Assay: immunoSEQ multiplex PCR; the TCRdb copy retains only in-frame clones and omits some. The sample has under 20,000 clones; 92% are singletons. The sample comprised CD4+ T cells from PBMCs. These receptors were collected from a woman in her forties with major depressive disorder.

The rearrangement links TRBV18 to TRBJ2-7; D uncertain. The CDR3 runs 11 residues. V dropped 5 bases and J dropped 6 bases, with 8 bases sitting between them. Germline lookup yields CDR1 KGHSH and CDR2 LQKENI. This CDR3 reads CASSGVGEQYF. CDR3 DNA sequence: TGTGCCAGCTCAGGGGTAGGCGAGCAGTACTTC.

This clone was seen just once. J is TRBJ1-2 and V is TRBV11-3, with a tentative D call TRBD1 (5 bases). The V gene's germline CDR1 is SGHNT and CDR2 YENEEA. The length of the CDR3 is 16 residues. V lost 0 bases, J lost 0 bases, and 11 bases lay in between. The CDR3 DNA sequence: TGTGCCAGCAGCTTAGATTTAGACAGCGCTAACTATGGCTACACCTTC. It specifies CASSLDLDSANYGYTF.

The CDR3 nucleotides are TGTGCCAGCTCACCGCAGGGGTACAATGGCTACACCTTC. Its protein product is CASSPQGYNGYTF. V is TRBV18 and J is TRBJ1-2; the D gene is possibly TRBD1 (6 bases). Germline V gene lookup returns CDR1 KGHSH and CDR2 LQKENI. This CDR3 has 13 residues. V lost 3 bases and J 6 bases, leaving 11 bases between the germline ends.

The chain couples TRBV5-1 to TRBJ2-5; D is unresolved. CDR3 length: 13 amino acids. Germline V gene data show CDR1 as SGHRS and CDR2 as YFSETQ. V was trimmed by 4 bases and J by 5 bases, leaving 12 bases between them. CDR3 bases: TGCGCCAGCAGCAAGGGCTCCAGCGAGACCCAGTACTTC. Translated, it gives CASSKGSSETQYF.

The chain is built from TRBV5-5 and TRBJ1-2, with D unresolved. The CDR3 is 13 residues long. Trimming cost V 4 bases and J 10 bases, with 17 bases left between them. Germline CDR1 and CDR2: SGHKS and YYEKEE (reference sequence). CDR3 DNA: TGTGCCAGCAGCGAAAGCTCCGGGCTACTCTACACCTTC. It yields the protein CASSESSGLLYTF.

The CDR3 sequence: CASRLGLAGETQYF. The CDR3 DNA reads as TGTGCCAGCAGATTGGGACTAGCGGGGGAGACCCAGTACTTC. The chain carries TRBV7-9 and TRBJ2-5; 13 nucleotides align to TRBD2. Germline V gene sequence: CDR1 SEHNR, CDR2 FQNEAQ (reference sequence). With V trimmed by 6 bases and J by 5 bases, 3 bases remained unmatched. The CDR3 covers 14 residues. The whole variable domain, filled in from reference TRBV7-9 and TRBJ2-5, reads DTGVSQNPRHKITKRGQNVTFRCDPISEHNRLYWYRQTLGQGPEFLTYFQNEAQLEKSRLLSDRFSAERPKGSFSTLEIQRTEQGDSAMYLCASRLGLAGETQYFGPGTRLLVL.

Concerning this clone itself: The conserved phenylalanine or tryptophan is not found at the CDR3 terminus, so this likely reflects a read error. No DNA is shown, since the ends of the CDR3 on it are uncertain; the CDR3 is the one TCRdb lists. The V call is TRBV6-5, the J call TRBJ2-7; TRBD2, the table's D call, was not compared with the DNA. Per the germline V gene, CDR1 is MNHEY and CDR2 is SVGAGI. Inclusive of both ends, the CDR3 amounts to 13 amino acids. The CDR3 loop is CASSYEAGAALGL.

The gene calls are TRBV2 and TRBJ1-4, with 9 bases aligning to TRBD1. The V gene's germline CDR1 is SNHLY and CDR2 FYNNEI. This CDR3 contains 14 residues. The trim removed 4 bases at V and 10 bases at J, leaving 7 bases unmatched. The CDR3 here is CASSGGTGRGKLFF. Written as DNA, the CDR3 is TGTGCCAGCAGTGGGGGGACAGGGCGAGGAAAACTGTTTTTT.

The chain employs TRBV2 and TRBJ2-3, with 10 bases fitting TRBD2. Germline assignment: CDR1 SNHLY and CDR2 FYNNEI. The CDR3 is 17 residues long. Trimming at V came to 8 bases and at J to 4 bases, leaving 15 bases not matched to a gene. In DNA form, the CDR3 reads TGTGCCAGCCATAAACGGCGGACTAGCGGATCTTCAGATACGCAGTATTTT. Amino acids: CASHKRRTSGSSDTQYF.

This clone was observed a few times. The J gene is TRBJ1-2, the V gene TRBV7-9; D is unresolved. This CDR3 is built from 13 residues. Trimming removed 5 bases from V and 8 bases from J, with 15 bases in between. The germline V gene has CDR1 SEHNR and CDR2 FQNEAQ (reference sequence). The CDR3 loop is CASSRDTAIGYTF. The CDR3 nucleotides are TGTGCCAGCAGCCGCGACACCGCTATCGGCTACACCTTC.